These T cell receptor beta chains were read from a single sample in a study of response to subunit inactivated influenza vaccine. TCRdb recomputed calls from the RT-PCR reads with MiXCR, one row per CDR3 protein. The sample shows 650,000 to 800,000 distinct CDR3 sequences, over 11% of them seen only once. This specimen consisted of PBMCs from blood, obtained around 15 days before vaccination. These receptors all stem from a man over 45 who received an inactivated influenza vaccine. CDR3s include the opening cysteine and the closing phenylalanine or tryptophan. A D gene is named only where the DNA matches it firmly. Expanded clones are given a class, and other clones once, few, many or no size at all.

j_call clone_size v_call d_call cdr3_aa cdr3_nt
TRBJ2-7 NA TRBV24-1 TRBD2 CATSEASGGPYEQYF TGTGCCACCAGTGAGGCTAGCGGGGGACCCTACGAGCAGTACTTC
TRBJ2-2 NA TRBV4-1 TRBD2 CASSPGRGKTNTGELFF TGCGCCAGCAGCCCCGGGCGGGGGAAAACGAACACCGGGGAGCTGTTTTTT
TRBJ2-7 NA TRBV6-2/TRBV6-3 NA CATNSTALPYEQYF TGTGCCACCAACTCAACAGCGCTCCCTTACGAGCAGTACTTC
TRBJ1-2 NA TRBV9 TRBD1 CASSPGVGQGFYGYTF TGTGCCAGCAGCCCAGGAGTGGGACAGGGGTTTTATGGCTACACCTTC
TRBJ2-3 NA TRBV20-1 TRBD1 CSASWRQGFTDTQYF TGCAGTGCTAGTTGGAGACAGGGCTTCACAGATACGCAGTATTTT
TRBJ2-4 NA TRBV2 NA CASMIDLGGNIQYF TGTGCCAGCATGATCGACCTAGGAGGGAACATTCAGTACTTC
TRBJ2-7 many TRBV12-3/TRBV12-4 NA CASSWTDYEQYF TGTGCCAGCAGTTGGACCGATTACGAGCAGTACTTC
TRBJ2-7 few TRBV30 TRBD2 CAWRPGEGWHEQYF TGTGCCTGGAGGCCTGGGGAGGGGTGGCACGAGCAGTACTTC
TRBJ1-2 NA TRBV4-3 TRBD1 CASSHLKQGGYGYTF TGCGCCAGCAGCCACCTAAAACAGGGGGGCTATGGCTACACCTTC
TRBJ2-1 few TRBV27 TRBD2 CASRPVSGSSYNEQFF TGTGCCAGCAGGCCGGTTAGCGGGAGCTCCTACAATGAGCAGTTCTTC
TRBJ2-7 NA TRBV5-2 NA CASGPGQPYEQYF TGTGCCAGCGGCCCTGGACAGCCCTACGAGCAGTACTTC
TRBJ1-4 NA TRBV6-1 NA CASSERLQGEKLFF TGTGCCAGCAGTGAACGTTTACAGGGTGAAAAACTGTTTTTT
TRBJ2-5 NA TRBV27 TRBD1 CASSFLRDRGSGTQYF TGTGCCAGCAGTTTTCTACGGGACAGGGGGTCAGGGACCCAGTACTTC
TRBJ1-4 few TRBV28 NA CASSLGDEGKLFF TGTGCCAGCAGTTTAGGGGATGAAGGAAAACTGTTTTTT
TRBJ2-4 NA TRBV29-1 NA CSVATENIQYF TGCAGCGTTGCGACCGAAAACATTCAGTACTTC
TRBJ2-5 NA TRBV20-1 TRBD2 CSARGTSGILRETQYF TGCAGTGCTCGCGGGACTAGCGGGATTTTGAGGGAGACCCAGTACTTC
TRBJ1-1 NA TRBV20-1 NA CSARRGGDTEAFF TGCAGTGCGCGGAGGGGGGGTGACACTGAAGCTTTCTTT
TRBJ1-4 NA TRBV7-2 NA CASSLQLNEKLFF TGTGCCAGCAGCTTACAGCTTAATGAAAAACTGTTTTTT
TRBJ2-7 few TRBV5-5 TRBD2 CASRRTSGNPPEQYF TGTGCCAGCAGGCGGACTAGCGGGAACCCCCCCGAGCAGTACTTC
TRBJ2-3 many TRBV6-5 NA CASSWRSATDTQYF TGTGCCAGCAGTTGGCGGAGCGCCACAGATACGCAGTATTTT
TRBJ2-1 NA TRBV5-1 NA CASSLGFWQESSYEQFF TGCGCCAGCAGCTTGGGCTTCTGGCAAGAGAGTTCGTATGAGCAGTTCTTC
TRBJ2-2 few TRBV3-1 TRBD2 CASSQERGSRTGELFF TGTGCCAGCAGCCAAGAACGCGGGAGTCGAACCGGGGAGCTGTTTTTT
TRBJ2-3 few TRBV6-2/TRBV6-3 TRBD2 CASSYSGAGGQDTQYF TGTGCCAGCAGTTACTCAGGAGCGGGGGGGCAAGATACGCAGTATTTT
TRBJ1-1 NA TRBV20-1 NA CSALDLRFTEAFF TGCAGTGCCCTGGACCTAAGGTTCACTGAAGCTTTCTTT
TRBJ2-7 few TRBV12-3/TRBV12-4 TRBD2 CASSSRLAGAIYEQYF TGTGCCAGCAGTTCTCGACTAGCGGGAGCTATCTACGAGCAGTACTTC
TRBJ2-7 many TRBV4-3 NA CASSQDFGAFPYEQYF TGCGCCAGCAGCCAAGATTTTGGGGCCTTTCCCTACGAGCAGTACTTC
TRBJ2-5 many TRBV4-3 TRBD1 CASSQDRRETQYF TGCGCCAGCAGTCAGGACAGGCGAGAGACCCAGTACTTC
TRBJ2-7 NA TRBV7-9 NA CASSSGGNEQYF TGTGCCAGCAGTTCCGGGGGTAACGAGCAGTACTTC
TRBJ2-7 NA TRBV6-1 NA CASSLRVGHEQYF TGTGCCAGCAGCCTCAGGGTAGGGCACGAGCAGTACTTC
TRBJ2-5 few TRBV7-9 NA CATSGAQKRRETQYF TGTGCCACCTCAGGGGCCCAGAAAAGGCGGGAGACCCAGTACTTC
TRBJ2-5 NA TRBV11-2 TRBD2 CASSLSDGGGETQYF TGTGCCAGCAGCTTATCGGACGGGGGGGGAGAGACCCAGTACTTC